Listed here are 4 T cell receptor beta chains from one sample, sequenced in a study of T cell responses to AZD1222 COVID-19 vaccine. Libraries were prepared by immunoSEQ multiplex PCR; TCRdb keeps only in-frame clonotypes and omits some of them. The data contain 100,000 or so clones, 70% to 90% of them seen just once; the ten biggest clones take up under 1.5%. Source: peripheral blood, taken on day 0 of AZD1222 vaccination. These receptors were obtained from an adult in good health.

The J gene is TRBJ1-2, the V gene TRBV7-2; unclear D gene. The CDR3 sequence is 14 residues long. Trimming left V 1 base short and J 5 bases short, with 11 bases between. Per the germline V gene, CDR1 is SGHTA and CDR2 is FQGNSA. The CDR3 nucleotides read TGTGCCAGCAGCTTAGTGGTCAGAAATTATGGCTACACCTTC. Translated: CASSLVVRNYGYTF.

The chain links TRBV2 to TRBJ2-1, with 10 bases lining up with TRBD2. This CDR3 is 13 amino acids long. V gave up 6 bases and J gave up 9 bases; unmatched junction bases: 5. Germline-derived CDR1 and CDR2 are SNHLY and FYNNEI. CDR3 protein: CASRLAGEGEQFF. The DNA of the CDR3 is TGTGCCAGCAGGCTAGCGGGAGAAGGTGAGCAGTTCTTC.

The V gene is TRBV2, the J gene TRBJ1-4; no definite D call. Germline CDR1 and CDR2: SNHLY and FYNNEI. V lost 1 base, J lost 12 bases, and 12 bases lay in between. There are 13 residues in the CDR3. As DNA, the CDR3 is TGTGCCAGCAGTGAAGTTGTGGCATGGGAACTGTTTTTT. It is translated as CASSEVVAWELFF.

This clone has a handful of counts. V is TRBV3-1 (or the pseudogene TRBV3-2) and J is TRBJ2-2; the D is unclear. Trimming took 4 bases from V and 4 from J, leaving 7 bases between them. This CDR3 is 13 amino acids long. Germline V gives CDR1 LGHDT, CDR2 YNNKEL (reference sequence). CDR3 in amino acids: CASSLTPTGELFF. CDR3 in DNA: TGTGCCAGCAGCCTTACTCCCACCGGGGAGCTGTTTTTT.